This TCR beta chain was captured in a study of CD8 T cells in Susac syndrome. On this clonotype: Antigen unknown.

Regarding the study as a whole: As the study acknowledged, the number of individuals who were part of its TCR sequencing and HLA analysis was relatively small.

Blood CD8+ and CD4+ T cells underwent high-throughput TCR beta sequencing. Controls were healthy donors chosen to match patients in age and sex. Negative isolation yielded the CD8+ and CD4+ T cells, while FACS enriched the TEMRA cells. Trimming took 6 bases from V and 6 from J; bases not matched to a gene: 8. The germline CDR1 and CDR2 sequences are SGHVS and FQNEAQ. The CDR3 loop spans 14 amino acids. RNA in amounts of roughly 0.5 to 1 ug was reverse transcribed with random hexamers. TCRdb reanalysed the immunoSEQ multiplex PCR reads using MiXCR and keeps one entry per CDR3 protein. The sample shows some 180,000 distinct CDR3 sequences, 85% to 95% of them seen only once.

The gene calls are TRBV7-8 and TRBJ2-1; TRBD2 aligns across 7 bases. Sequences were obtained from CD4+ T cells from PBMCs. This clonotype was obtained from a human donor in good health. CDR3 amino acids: CASRPASGSNEQFF. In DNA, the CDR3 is TGTGCCAGCAGACCGGCTAGCGGATCCAATGAGCAGTTCTTC.